Shown below are 27 T cell receptor beta chains from a single sample sequenced in a study of cytomegalovirus exposure and HLA in healthy donors. 13 Jbeta primers and 60 Vbeta primers were used for the PCR. TCRdb keeps only in-frame clones here, not all; method: immunoSEQ multiplex PCR. The sample includes over 150,000 clones, roughly four fifths of them seen just once. The specimen sequenced was PBMCs. Receptors originate from a woman in her twenties or thirties in good health and CMV-seropositive.

The chain combines TRBV27 with TRBJ1-2; D not certain. Trimming stripped 10 bases from V and 1 base from J, with 10 bases between. This CDR3 spans 12 amino acids. The germline CDR1 and CDR2 sequences are MNHEY and SMNVEV (reference sequence). The CDR3 sequence is CATSRLNYGYTF. The CDR3 nucleotides read TGTGCCACCTCCCGACTTAACTATGGCTACACCTTC.

The chain recombines TRBV5-1 with TRBJ2-5; 13 bases map to TRBD2. Per the germline V gene, CDR1 is SGHRS and CDR2 is YFSETQ. Trimming cost V 4 bases and J 4 bases; bases outside gene matches: 4. The CDR3 loop spans 15 amino acids. CDR3 nucleotide sequence: TGCGCCAGCAGCGCCGGGACTAGCGGGACAGAGACCCAGTACTTC. Translated: CASSAGTSGTETQYF.

The chain has TRBV29-1 and TRBJ1-1; D call uncertain. The CDR3 consists of 14 residues. In germline, CDR1 is SQVTM, CDR2 ANQGSEA. With 4 bases removed from V and 1 base from J, the gap between germline ends came to 13 bases. The CDR3 region has the DNA TGCAGCGTTGGATATCCGGGAGGGAACACTGAAGCTTTCTTT. Residues: CSVGYPGGNTEAFF.

J is TRBJ2-7 and V is TRBV7-6, with D possibly being TRBD1 (6 bases). Trimming took off 5 bases at V and 0 bases at J, with 11 bases between the two ends. The germline V gene encodes CDR1 SGHVS and CDR2 FNYEAQ. CDR3 length: 14 amino acids. The DNA for the CDR3 is TGTGCCAGCAGCGCGATACAGGGCTCCTACGAGCAGTACTTC. It is translated as CASSAIQGSYEQYF.

The chain joins TRBV4-1 to TRBJ1-1; TRBD1 agrees at 7 bases. The V and J ends lost 4 bases and 3 bases, in that order; junction bases with no gene match: 11. Germline V lookup: CDR1 MGHRA, CDR2 YSYEKL. CDR3 length equals 16 residues. The CDR3 here is CASSPILDRVYTEAFF. Written as DNA, the CDR3 is TGCGCCAGCAGCCCTATCCTTGACAGGGTTTACACTGAAGCTTTCTTT.

The J gene is TRBJ2-7, the V gene TRBV6-1, with TRBD2 matching over 9 bases. The CDR3 extends over 14 amino acids. V trimming: 10 bases; J trimming: 7 bases; junction bases outside the gene matches: 14. The germline CDR1 and CDR2 sequences are MNHNS and SASEGT. CDR3 in DNA: TGTGCCACCTCCGCGGTAGCGGGAGTTTATGAGCAGTACTTC. It yields the protein CATSAVAGVYEQYF.

The chain combines TRBV2 with TRBJ1-1, with 7 bases matching TRBD1. The CDR3 extends over 14 amino acids. From germline, CDR1 is SNHLY and CDR2 FYNNEI. After removal of 2 bases from V and 3 bases from J, the junction contained 3 bases not matched to a gene. The CDR3 region has the DNA TGTGCCAGCAGTGAAACAGGGGCGGACACTGAAGCTTTCTTT. Its protein is CASSETGADTEAFF.

The chain combines TRBV5-4 with TRBJ1-1; 8 bases are a match to TRBD1. The CDR3 has 16 amino acids. Germline trimming cut 1 base from V and 1 base from J; bases unmatched to any gene: 6. The germline V gene encodes CDR1 SGHNT and CDR2 YYREEE (reference sequence). This CDR3 reads CASSLRTGSANTEAFF. The CDR3 DNA reads as TGTGCCAGCAGCTTGCGGACAGGGTCCGCGAACACTGAAGCTTTCTTT.

The rearrangement joins TRBV5-8 to TRBJ2-3, with 16 bases that match TRBD2. Germline lookup yields CDR1 SGHTS and CDR2 YDEGEE. The CDR3 has 17 amino acids. V shed 5 bases and J 2 bases; nucleotides not matched to a gene: 5. The CDR3 sequence: CASSSGLAGGFTDTQYF. CDR3 DNA sequence: TGTGCCAGCAGTTCGGGACTAGCGGGAGGGTTCACAGATACGCAGTATTTT.

The chain carries TRBV5-4 and TRBJ2-5, with 10 bases lining up with TRBD2. Matching the DNA end better, TRBJ2-7 makes the J call doubtful. Germline V gives CDR1 SGHNT, CDR2 YYREEE (reference sequence). The length of the CDR3 is 14 residues. The CDR3 DNA follows: TGTGCCAGCAGCTTGAGAAGCGGGAGGGGCGAGCAGTACTTC. As protein: CASSLRSGRGEQYF.

The chain combines TRBV28 with TRBJ1-5; D is unresolved. V was shortened by 0 bases and J by 1 base, with 13 bases between the two germline ends. CDR3 length: 17 residues. Germline-derived CDR1 and CDR2 are MDHEN and SYDVKM. The CDR3 nucleotides read TGTGCCAGCAGTTTATGGCAGCTGAGGGAGAGCAATCAGCCCCAGCATTTT. Translated: CASSLWQLRESNQPQHF.

The chain couples TRBV28 to TRBJ2-7; 8 bases align to TRBD2. V dropped 6 bases and J dropped 6; count of bases not matched to a gene: 16. CDR3 length: 16 residues. Germline values: CDR1 MDHEN, CDR2 SYDVKM. CDR3 nucleotide sequence: TGTGCCAGCAGCCTCCCCGGGACTAGGTATCTGGGCGAGCAGTACTTC. It specifies CASSLPGTRYLGEQYF. Using reference TRBV28 and TRBJ2-7 for the parts outside the CDR3, the full variable domain is DVKVTQSSRYLVKRTGEKVFLECVQDMDHENMFWYRQDPGLGLRLIYFSYDVKMKEKGDIPEGYSVSREKKERFSLILESASTNQTSMYLCASSLPGTRYLGEQYFGPGTRLTVT.

This rearrangement joins TRBV27 to TRBJ2-5; 7 bases align to TRBD2. The CDR3 spans 15 residues. The germline CDR1 and CDR2 sequences are MNHEY and SMNVEV (reference sequence). With V trimmed by 3 bases and J by 5 bases, 9 bases remained unmatched. The CDR3 coding sequence is TGTGCCAGCAGTTTGGGTAGCGGGTGGCGGGAGACCCAGTACTTC. It specifies CASSLGSGWRETQYF.

V is TRBV7-8 and J is TRBJ2-7; no clear D. Germline assignment: CDR1 SGHVS and CDR2 FQNEAQ. Trimming pared 5 bases from V and 0 bases from J, leaving 11 bases between. The CDR3 runs 14 residues. CDR3 DNA: TGTGCCAGCAGCATCCGACAAACCTCCTACGAGCAGTACTTC. Its translation: CASSIRQTSYEQYF.

The rearrangement links TRBV6-1 to TRBJ2-7; 14 bases are shared with TRBD2. Germline values: CDR1 MNHNS, CDR2 SASEGT. V gave up 3 bases and J gave up 4 bases; unmatched junction bases: 17. This CDR3 region has 20 residues. The DNA for the CDR3 is TGTGCCAGCAGTGATCTGGCCGCCGGGACTAGCGGGAGTCGCGTTTACGAGCAGTACTTC. It encodes CASSDLAAGTSGSRVYEQYF.

The V call is TRBV19, the J call TRBJ1-5; D possibly corresponds to TRBD1 (6 bases). The CDR3 is 15 amino acids. Germline CDR1 reads LNHDA; CDR2 reads SQIVND (reference sequence). V lost 5 bases, J lost 4 bases, and 15 bases lay in between. CDR3 region: CASSSTFQGNQPQHF. The CDR3 DNA reads TGTGCCAGTAGTTCAACTTTCCAGGGGAATCAGCCCCAGCATTTT.

This clone was counted only a few times. In the same sample, other DNA sequences code for this CDR3. The V gene is TRBV4-1, the J gene TRBJ2-7; D is ambiguous. Trimming took off 1 base at V and 2 bases at J, with 6 bases between the two ends. Per germline, CDR1 MGHRA and CDR2 YSYEKL. This CDR3 is 13 amino acids long. CDR3: CASSQAPTYEQYF. CDR3 DNA sequence: TGCGCCAGCAGCCAAGCCCCAACCTACGAGCAGTACTTC.

This chain links TRBV25-1 with TRBJ2-1; 9 bases map to TRBD1. The CDR3 spans 14 residues. Trimming at V came to 6 bases and at J to 5 bases, leaving 5 bases not matched to a gene. The germline V gene has CDR1 MGHDK and CDR2 SYGVNS. CDR3 loop: CASSPQGAHNEQFF. In DNA, the CDR3 is TGTGCCAGCAGCCCACAGGGGGCCCACAATGAGCAGTTCTTC.

The chain employs TRBV5-1 and TRBJ2-3, with TRBD2 as a possible D gene (6 bases). CDR1 and CDR2 from the germline V gene are SGHRS and YFSETQ. This CDR3 is built from 14 residues. Between the trimmed V and J ends, which lost 4 bases and 0 bases, there was a span of 9 bases. CDR3 loop: CASSRGSSTDTQYF. CDR3 sequence (DNA): TGCGCCAGCAGCCGGGGGTCCAGCACAGATACGCAGTATTTT. Full variable domain (missing parts from reference TRBV5-1 and TRBJ2-3): KAGVTQTPRYLIKTRGQQVTLSCSPISGHRSVSWYQQTPGQGLQFLFEYFSETQRNKGNFPGRFSGRQFSNSRSEMNVSTLELGDSALYLCASSRGSSTDTQYFGPGTRLTVL.

The rearrangement links TRBV28 to TRBJ2-7; 10 nucleotides align to TRBD1. J gave up 0 bases and V 5 bases, and 10 bases lay outside the gene matches. This CDR3 has 17 amino acids. Per the germline V gene, CDR1 is MDHEN and CDR2 is SYDVKM. The CDR3 DNA follows: TGTGCCAGCAGTGGGCCCCCGGGACAGGGGAGCTCCTACGAGCAGTACTTC. Encoded protein: CASSGPPGQGSSYEQYF.

V is TRBV5-4 and J is TRBJ2-2; D gene unclear. Per germline, CDR1 SGHNT and CDR2 YYREEE (reference sequence). This CDR3 comprises 13 residues. The V end lost 4 bases, the J end lost 6 bases, and 10 bases lay between the germline ends. CDR3: CASSPDMAGELFF. The CDR3 coding sequence is TGTGCCAGCAGCCCTGACATGGCCGGGGAGCTGTTTTTT.

The chain links TRBV28 to TRBJ2-1; 11 bases are shared with TRBD2. V lost 5 bases and J lost 7; bases outside the gene matches: 7. This CDR3 region has 15 residues. CDR1 is MDHEN, CDR2 SYDVKM, per germline. The CDR3 loop reads CASSTLAGARNEQFF. The CDR3 region has the DNA TGTGCCAGCAGTACACTAGCGGGAGCGAGGAATGAGCAGTTCTTC. Combining the CDR3 with reference TRBV28 and TRBJ2-1 gives the whole variable domain DVKVTQSSRYLVKRTGEKVFLECVQDMDHENMFWYRQDPGLGLRLIYFSYDVKMKEKGDIPEGYSVSREKKERFSLILESASTNQTSMYLCASSTLAGARNEQFFGPGTRLTVL.

In this sample, this clone turned up a few times. V is TRBV2 and J is TRBJ2-3; TRBD2 matches at 12 bases. The CDR3 is 15 residues long. Trimming removed 5 bases from V and 6 bases from J; junction bases left unmatched: 6. Germline CDR1 and CDR2: SNHLY and FYNNEI. CDR3 sequence reads: CASSRLAGVGDTQYF. The CDR3 region has the DNA TGTGCCAGCAGTCGACTAGCGGGAGTGGGGGATACGCAGTATTTT.

The genes are TRBV28 and TRBJ1-1; D is perhaps TRBD1 (5 bases). Trimming removed 2 bases at V and 6 bases at J, with 13 bases between. This CDR3 is 14 amino acids long. Germline CDR1 and CDR2: MDHEN and SYDVKM. The CDR3 here is CASSLRQGGAEAFF. The CDR3 nucleotides read TGTGCCAGCAGTTTAAGGCAGGGCGGCGCTGAAGCTTTCTTT.

This clone has a handful of counts. V usage is TRBV6-1 and J usage is TRBJ2-6; D is possibly TRBD1 (6 bases). Germline loops: CDR1 MNHNS, CDR2 SASEGT. This CDR3 is 18 amino acids long. V lost 1 base and J lost 1, with 14 bases in between. The CDR3 coding sequence is TGTGCCAGCAGTGAAGGGCGGACAGTCAAGTCTGGGGCCAACGTCCTGACTTTC. Translation gives CASSEGRTVKSGANVLTF.

The chain uses TRBV7-9 and TRBJ1-1, with D maybe TRBD1 (5 bases). The CDR3 sequence is 16 residues long. V was cut by 5 bases and J by 2 bases, with 18 bases left in between. The germline V gene encodes CDR1 SEHNR and CDR2 FQNEAQ (reference sequence). The CDR3 DNA is TGTGCCAGCAGCCCGGCCGTTGGGGGACTCAACACTGAAGCTTTCTTT. It translates to CASSPAVGGLNTEAFF.

This chain connects TRBV4-1 to TRBJ2-7; D unclear. The CDR3 extends over 13 amino acids. The germline gives CDR1 MGHRA, CDR2 YSYEKL. The V end lost 1 base, the J end lost 1 base, and 5 bases lay between the germline ends. In DNA form, the CDR3 reads TGCGCCAGCAGCCAAGGCAGGTCCTACGAGCAGTACTTC. It is translated as CASSQGRSYEQYF.